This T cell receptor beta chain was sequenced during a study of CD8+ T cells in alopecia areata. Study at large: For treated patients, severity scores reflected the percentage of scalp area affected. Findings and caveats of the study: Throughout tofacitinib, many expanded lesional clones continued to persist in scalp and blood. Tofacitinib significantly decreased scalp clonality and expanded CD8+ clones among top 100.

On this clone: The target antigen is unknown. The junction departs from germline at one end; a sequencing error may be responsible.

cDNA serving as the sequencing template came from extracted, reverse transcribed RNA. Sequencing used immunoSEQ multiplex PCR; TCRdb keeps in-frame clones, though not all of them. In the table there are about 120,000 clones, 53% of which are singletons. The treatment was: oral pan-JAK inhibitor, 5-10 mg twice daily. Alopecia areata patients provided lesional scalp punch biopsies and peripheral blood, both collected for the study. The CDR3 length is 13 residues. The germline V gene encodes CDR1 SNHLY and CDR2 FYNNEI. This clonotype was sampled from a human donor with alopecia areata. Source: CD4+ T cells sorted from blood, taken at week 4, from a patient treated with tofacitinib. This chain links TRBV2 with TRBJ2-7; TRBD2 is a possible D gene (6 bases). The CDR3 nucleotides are TGTGCCAGCAGTGAAGCGGAGGGCAGGGATAGGGACTTC. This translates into CASSEAEGRDRDF. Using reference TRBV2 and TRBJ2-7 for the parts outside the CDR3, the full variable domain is EPEVTQTPSHQVTQMGQEVILRCVPISNHLYFYWYRQILGQKVEFLVSFYNNEISEKSEIFDDQFSVERPDGSNFTLKIRSTKLEDSAMYFCASSEAEGRDRDFGPGTRLTVT.